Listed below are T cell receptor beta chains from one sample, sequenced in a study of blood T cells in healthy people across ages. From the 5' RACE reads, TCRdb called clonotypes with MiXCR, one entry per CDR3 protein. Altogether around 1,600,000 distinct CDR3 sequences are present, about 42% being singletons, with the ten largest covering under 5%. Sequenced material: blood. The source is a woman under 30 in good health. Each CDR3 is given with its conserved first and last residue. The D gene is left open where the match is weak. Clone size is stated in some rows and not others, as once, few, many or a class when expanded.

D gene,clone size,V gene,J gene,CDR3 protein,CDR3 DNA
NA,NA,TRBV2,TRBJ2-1,CASSEVGTARFF,TGTGCCAGCAGTGAAGTGGGGACTGCCCGGTTCTTC
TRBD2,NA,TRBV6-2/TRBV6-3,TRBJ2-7,CASHFGGRANEQYF,TGTGCCAGCCACTTCGGCGGGAGGGCCAACGAGCAGTACTTC
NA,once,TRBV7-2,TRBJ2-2,CASSLFAGSDTGELFF,TGTGCCAGCAGCCTATTTGCAGGGAGCGACACCGGGGAGCTGTTTTTT
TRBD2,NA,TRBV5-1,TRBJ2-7,CASSAPGLEEQYF,TGCGCCAGCAGCGCGCCGGGACTAGAAGAGCAGTACTTC
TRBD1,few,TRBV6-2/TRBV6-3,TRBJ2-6,CASSYGRTGVSGANVLTF,TGTGCCAGCAGTTACGGGCGGACAGGGGTCTCTGGGGCCAACGTCCTGACTTTC
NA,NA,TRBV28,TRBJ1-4,CASFGAEKLFF,TGTGCCAGCTTCGGCGCAGAAAAACTGTTTTTT
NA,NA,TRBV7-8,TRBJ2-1,CASSPLWGAGYNEQFF,TGTGCCAGCAGCCCCCTTTGGGGGGCTGGGTACAATGAGCAGTTCTTC
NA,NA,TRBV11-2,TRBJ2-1,CASSLRGWYEQFF,TGTGCCAGCAGCCTACGAGGTTGGTATGAGCAGTTCTTC
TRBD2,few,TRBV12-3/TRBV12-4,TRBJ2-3,CASSPTSDLTDTQYF,TGTGCCAGCAGTCCCACTAGCGACCTCACAGATACGCAGTATTTT
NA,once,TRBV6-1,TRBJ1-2,CASRERRERPYGYTF,TGTGCCAGCAGGGAACGACGGGAACGGCCCTATGGCTACACCTTC
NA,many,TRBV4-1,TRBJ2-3,CASSQSGTQYF,TGCGCCAGCAGCCAAAGTGGGACGCAGTATTTT
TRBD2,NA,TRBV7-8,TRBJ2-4,CASSPGLAGGIKNIQYF,TGTGCCAGCAGCCCGGGACTAGCGGGAGGTATTAAAAACATTCAGTACTTC
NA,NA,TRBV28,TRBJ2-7,CASIFRGPYNEQYF,TGTGCCAGCATTTTCAGGGGACCCTACAATGAGCAGTACTTC
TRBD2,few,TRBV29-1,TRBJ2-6,CSVATSGGNSGANVLTF,TGCAGCGTTGCGACTAGCGGGGGGAACTCTGGGGCCAACGTCCTGACTTTC
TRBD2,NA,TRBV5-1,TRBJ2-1,CASSPEGTSGGSYNEQFF,TGCGCCAGCAGCCCGGAGGGGACTAGTGGGGGATCTTACAATGAGCAGTTCTTC
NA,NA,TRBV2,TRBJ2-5,CASSEIGRETQYF,TGTGCCAGCAGTGAGATCGGGCGAGAGACCCAGTACTTC
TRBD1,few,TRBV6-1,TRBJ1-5,CASSGTGLNQPQHF,TGTGCCAGCAGTGGGACAGGTCTCAATCAGCCCCAGCATTTT
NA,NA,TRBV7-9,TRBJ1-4,CASSLAEGQAEKLFF,TGTGCCAGCAGCTTAGCCGAGGGGCAGGCTGAAAAACTGTTTTTT
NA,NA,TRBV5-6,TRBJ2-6,CASRRDGALSSGANVLTF,TGTGCCAGCAGACGGGACGGCGCTCTTTCCTCTGGGGCCAACGTCCTGACTTTC
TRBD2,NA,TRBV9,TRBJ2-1,CASSVASSGGAFEQFF,TGTGCCAGCAGCGTAGCATCTAGCGGGGGGGCCTTTGAGCAGTTCTTC
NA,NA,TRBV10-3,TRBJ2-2,CATSFEGGELFF,TGTGCCACCAGTTTCGAGGGCGGGGAGCTGTTTTTT
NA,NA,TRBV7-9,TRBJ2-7,CASSSWESSYEQYF,TGTGCCAGCAGCTCTTGGGAAAGCTCCTACGAGCAGTACTTC
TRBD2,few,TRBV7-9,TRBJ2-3,CASSLGSSGSWDTQYF,TGTGCCAGCAGCTTAGGGTCTAGCGGGAGTTGGGACACGCAGTATTTT
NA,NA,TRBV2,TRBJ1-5,CASSVPYSNQPQHF,TGTGCCAGCAGTGTACCTTATAGCAATCAGCCCCAGCATTTT
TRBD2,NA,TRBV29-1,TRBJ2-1,CSVERLAGRDNEQFF,TGCAGCGTTGAAAGACTAGCGGGGAGAGACAATGAGCAGTTCTTC
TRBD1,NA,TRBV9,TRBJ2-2,CASSRGQFTGELFF,TGTGCCAGCAGCCGGGGACAGTTCACCGGGGAGCTGTTTTTT
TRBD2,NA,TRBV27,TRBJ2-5,CAGSSWTSGGGNEQYF,TGTGCCGGCAGTTCCTGGACTAGCGGGGGTGGAAATGAGCAGTACTTC
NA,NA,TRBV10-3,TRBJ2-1,CAISESRRLHNEQFF,TGTGCCATCAGTGAGTCGAGGAGGCTGCACAATGAGCAGTTCTTC
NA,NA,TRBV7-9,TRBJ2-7,CASSASGDEQYF,TGTGCCAGCAGCGCTAGTGGGGATGAGCAGTACTTC
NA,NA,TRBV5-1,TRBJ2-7,CASSSTVTYEQYF,TGCGCCAGCAGCTCTACCGTTACGTACGAGCAGTACTTC
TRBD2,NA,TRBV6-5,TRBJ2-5,CASTQGGLGAETQYF,TGTGCCAGCACTCAGGGTGGACTAGGAGCAGAGACCCAGTACTTC
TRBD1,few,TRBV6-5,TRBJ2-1,CASSSLAGTGLNEQFF,TGTGCCAGCAGTTCCCTCGCCGGGACAGGTCTCAATGAGCAGTTCTTC
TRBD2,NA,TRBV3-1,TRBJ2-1,CASSQVSGAYEQFF,TGTGCCAGCAGCCAAGTTAGCGGGGCCTACGAGCAGTTCTTC
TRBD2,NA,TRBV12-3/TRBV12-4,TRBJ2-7,CASSLVPSGSSYEQYF,TGTGCCAGCAGCCTAGTACCCAGCGGGAGCTCCTACGAGCAGTACTTC